The rows below give T cell receptor beta chains drawn from one sample of a study of shared T cell receptors in the human thymus. Sequencing was performed with immunoSEQ multiplex PCR; in TCRdb, only in-frame clones are kept and a portion is missing. The data contain about 380,000 clones, 95% of them seen just once; the ten biggest clones take up approximately 0.02%. Source material: thymocytes. The receptors here all came from a human donor. CDR3s include the opening cysteine and the closing phenylalanine or tryptophan. Each record gives: V gene, J gene, D gene, clone size, CDR3 protein, CDR3 DNA. A D gene is named only where the DNA matches it firmly. Size is stated for part of the rows, as once, few or many counts, or as a class when the clone is expanded.

TRBV27	TRBJ2-1	TRBD2	.	CASSLWGGPGNEQFF	TGTGCCAGCAGCCTCTGGGGGGGACCCGGCAATGAGCAGTTCTTC
TRBV18	TRBJ2-7	.	.	CASSLGTPYEQYF	TGTGCCAGCTCACTTGGGACCCCCTACGAGCAGTACTTC
TRBV27	TRBJ2-7	.	.	CASSFVWMTLQPPPYEQYF	TGTGCCAGCAGTTTTGTATGGATGACTCTCCAACCGCCACCCTACGAGCAGTACTTC
TRBV28	TRBJ1-5	.	.	CASSLPAGDTRNQPQHF	TGTGCCAGCAGTCTACCCGCCGGGGACACACGAAATCAGCCCCAGCATTTT
TRBV28	TRBJ2-1	TRBD2	.	CASSLGDSGYNEQFF	TGTGCCAGCAGTTTGGGAGATAGCGGGTACAATGAGCAGTTCTTC
TRBV7-9	TRBJ2-7	.	.	CASSCLGENEQYF	TGTGCCAGCAGCTGTCTCGGGGAGAACGAGCAGTACTTC
TRBV9	TRBJ2-1	.	once	CASSVVVSGEQFF	TGTGCCAGCAGCGTAGTCGTTAGCGGTGAGCAGTTCTTC
TRBV6-5	TRBJ2-2	.	.	CASSCSGPNTGELFF	TGTGCCAGCAGTTGTAGCGGACCGAACACCGGGGAGCTGTTTTTT
TRBV6-1	TRBJ2-1	TRBD2	.	CASSEAPSGSDEQFF	TGTGCCAGCAGTGAAGCGCCTAGCGGGAGCGATGAGCAGTTCTTC
TRBV4-2	TRBJ2-2	TRBD2	.	CASSRGSPTGELFF	TGTGCCAGCAGCCGCGGGAGTCCCACCGGGGAGCTGTTTTTT
TRBV7-6	TRBJ2-2	.	.	CASIQVWGSGELFF	TGTGCCAGTATACAGGTTTGGGGATCCGGGGAGCTGTTTTTT
TRBV25-1	TRBJ2-5	TRBD1	.	CASRFGQGGGTQYF	TGTGCCAGCCGATTCGGACAGGGCGGAGGGACCCAGTACTTC
TRBV11-3	TRBJ2-5	TRBD2	.	CASSTGRDKKQETQYF	TGTGCCAGCAGCACCGGGAGGGACAAAAAACAAGAGACCCAGTACTTC
TRBV6-6	TRBJ1-1	TRBD1	.	CASRTGGAAFF	TGTGCCAGTAGGACAGGGGGCGCAGCTTTCTTT
TRBV6-1	TRBJ2-5	TRBD2	.	CASSDGREGQETQYF	TGTGCCAGCAGTGATGGACGGGAGGGCCAAGAGACCCAGTACTTC
TRBV5-1	TRBJ2-5	TRBD1	.	CATATGTNLIIQETQYF	TGCGCCACCGCGACAGGGACCAACCTTATCATCCAAGAGACCCAGTACTTC
TRBV14	TRBJ2-1	.	once	CASSQEAPEQFF	TGTGCCAGCAGCCAAGAGGCACCCGAGCAGTTCTTC
TRBV11-3	TRBJ2-2	TRBD2	.	CASSLFPSGRTGELFF	TGTGCCAGCAGCTTATTTCCTAGCGGGAGGACCGGGGAGCTGTTTTTT
TRBV9	TRBJ2-7	.	once	CASSGQGPLVTEQYF	TGTGCCAGCAGCGGGCAGGGCCCTCTTGTTACGGAGCAGTACTTC
TRBV5-6	TRBJ2-1	TRBD2	.	CASSFKGTSTHEQFF	TGTGCCAGCAGCTTTAAAGGGACTAGCACGCATGAGCAGTTCTTC
TRBV15	TRBJ1-5	TRBD1	.	CATSKTGDSNQPQHF	TGTGCCACCAGCAAGACAGGGGATAGCAATCAGCCCCAGCATTTT
TRBV27	TRBJ2-1	.	.	CASSSDSVASYNEQFF	TGTGCCAGCAGTTCGGACAGTGTCGCTAGCTACAATGAGCAGTTCTTC
TRBV5-1	TRBJ2-7	.	.	CASSREIREYEQYF	TGCGCCAGCAGCCGGGAGATACGGGAATACGAGCAGTACTTC
TRBV5-5	TRBJ1-4	TRBD1	.	CASSGTGARELFF	TGTGCCAGCAGCGGCACAGGGGCCAGGGAACTGTTTTTT
TRBV11-2	TRBJ2-2	.	.	CASSPGDSNTGELFF	TGTGCCAGCTCCCCGGGGGACTCGAACACCGGGGAGCTGTTTTTT
TRBV5-1	TRBJ1-1	.	.	CASSRSPLRKGVGSGAFF	TGCGCCAGCAGCCGATCCCCTCTTCGAAAGGGGGTAGGGTCGGGAGCTTTCTTT
TRBV19	TRBJ1-4	.	.	CASSKSNRSTNEKLFF	TGTGCCAGTTCAAAGAGTAACAGATCAACTAATGAAAAACTGTTTTTT
TRBV2	TRBJ2-5	.	.	CASKVRDNQETQYF	TGTGCCAGCAAGGTCCGGGACAACCAAGAGACCCAGTACTTC
TRBV11-2	TRBJ1-2	.	.	CASSLVPRRFYGYTF	TGTGCCAGCAGCTTAGTACCCAGAAGATTCTATGGCTACACCTTC
TRBV27	TRBJ1-2	.	.	CASSLDGDANYGYTF	TGTGCCAGCAGTTTAGATGGGGACGCTAACTATGGCTACACCTTC
TRBV12-5	TRBJ2-7	TRBD1	.	CASDSTGFHEQYF	TGTGCTAGTGACTCGACAGGGTTCCACGAGCAGTACTTC
TRBV29-1	TRBJ1-2	.	.	CSVGEARVYGYTF	TGCAGCGTTGGAGAGGCCAGGGTCTATGGCTACACCTTC
TRBV29-1	TRBJ1-1	.	.	CSVGAGRTEAFF	TGCAGCGTCGGAGCCGGGAGGACTGAAGCTTTCTTT
TRBV29-1	TRBJ1-2	.	once	CSVSPGRSMWGYTF	TGCAGCGTTAGCCCAGGAAGGAGTATGTGGGGCTACACCTTC
TRBV2	TRBJ2-1	.	.	CARGARRGRYNEQFF	TGTGCCAGGGGGGCTAGAAGAGGGCGGTACAATGAGCAGTTCTTC
TRBV6-5	TRBJ2-1	.	.	CASSYRDERCYNEQFF	TGTGCCAGCAGTTACCGGGACGAAAGGTGCTACAATGAGCAGTTCTTC
TRBV18	TRBJ1-1	TRBD1	.	CASSPNDRVVRPEAFF	TGTGCCAGCTCACCTAATGACAGGGTGGTTAGGCCTGAAGCTTTCTTT
TRBV28	TRBJ2-7	TRBD1	.	CASSPSGQVVTYEQYF	TGTGCCAGCAGTCCATCAGGACAGGTGGTAACCTACGAGCAGTACTTC
TRBV25-1	TRBJ2-1	.	.	CASSEKGGLNSYNEQFF	TGTGCCAGCAGTGAAAAGGGAGGCCTCAACTCCTACAATGAGCAGTTCTTC
TRBV14	TRBJ1-2	.	.	CASSQEANYGYTF	TGTGCCAGCAGCCAAGAGGCCAACTATGGCTACACCTTC
TRBV14	TRBJ1-1	.	once	CASSQRGRGVTPAEAFF	TGTGCCAGCAGCCAACGGGGTCGGGGGGTTACTCCGGCTGAAGCTTTCTTT
TRBV7-9	TRBJ2-1	.	.	CASSLGLAVNNEQFF	TGTGCCAGCAGCTTAGGTCTAGCAGTTAACAATGAGCAGTTCTTC
TRBV7-2	TRBJ2-1	TRBD2	.	CASSEEGLAVEQFF	TGTGCCAGCAGCGAAGAGGGACTAGCGGTCGAGCAGTTCTTC
TRBV9	TRBJ1-2	.	.	CASSVGQGMPPPYGYTF	TGTGCCAGCAGCGTTGGGCAGGGGATGCCTCCGCCCTATGGCTACACCTTC
TRBV9	TRBJ2-1	.	.	CASSVAPEGHEQFF	TGTGCCAGCAGCGTCGCGCCCGAGGGCCATGAGCAGTTCTTC
TRBV7-3	TRBJ2-3	TRBD2	.	CASSLNVAGSDTQYF	TGTGCCAGCAGCTTAAATGTAGCGGGATCAGATACGCAGTATTTT
TRBV14	TRBJ2-6	.	.	CASSQRGGSGANVLTF	TGTGCCAGCAGCCAACGTGGGGGGTCTGGGGCCAACGTCCTGACTTTC
TRBV5-6	TRBJ2-2	.	.	CASSLVRGPGTKAELFF	TGTGCCAGCAGCTTGGTAAGGGGGCCCGGGACTAAAGCGGAGCTGTTTTTT
TRBV18	TRBJ2-7	TRBD2	.	CASSPPSGRPSYEQYF	TGTGCCAGCTCACCACCTAGCGGGAGGCCTTCCTACGAGCAGTACTTC
TRBV25-1	TRBJ1-4	.	.	CASSEYAGNEKLFF	TGTGCCAGCAGTGAATATGCAGGGAATGAAAAACTGTTTTTT
TRBV11-2	TRBJ1-1	.	.	CASSLVSVLWNTEAFF	TGTGCCAGCAGCTTAGTCAGCGTGCTCTGGAACACTGAAGCTTTCTTT
TRBV10-1	TRBJ1-3	.	.	CASSSIRGAGNTIYF	TGCGCCAGCAGTAGTATCCGAGGTGCTGGAAACACCATATATTTT
TRBV6-1	TRBJ2-7	.	.	CASILGGLGSYEQYF	TGTGCCAGCATCTTGGGGGGGCTGGGCTCCTACGAGCAGTACTTC
TRBV4-3	TRBJ2-7	TRBD2	.	CASSQDRASGPSYEQYF	TGCGCCAGCAGCCAAGATCGGGCTAGCGGGCCATCCTACGAGCAGTACTTC